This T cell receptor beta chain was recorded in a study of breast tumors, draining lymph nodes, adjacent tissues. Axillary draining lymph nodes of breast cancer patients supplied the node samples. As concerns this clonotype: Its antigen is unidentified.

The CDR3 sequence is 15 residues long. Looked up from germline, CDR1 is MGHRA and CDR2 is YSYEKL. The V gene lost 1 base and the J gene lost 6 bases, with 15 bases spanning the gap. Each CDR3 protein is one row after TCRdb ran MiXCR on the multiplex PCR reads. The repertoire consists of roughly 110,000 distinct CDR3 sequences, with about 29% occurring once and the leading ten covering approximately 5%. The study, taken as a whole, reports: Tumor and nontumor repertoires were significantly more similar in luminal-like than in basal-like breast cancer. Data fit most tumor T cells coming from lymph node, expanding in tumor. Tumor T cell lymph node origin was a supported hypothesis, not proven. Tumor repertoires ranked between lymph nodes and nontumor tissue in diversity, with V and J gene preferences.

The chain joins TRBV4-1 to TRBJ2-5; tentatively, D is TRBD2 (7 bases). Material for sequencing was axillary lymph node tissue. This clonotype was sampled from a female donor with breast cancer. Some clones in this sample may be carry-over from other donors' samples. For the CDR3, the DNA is TGCGCCAGCAGCCAAGTCAGGGGAGGGGAAAAGACCCAGTACTTC. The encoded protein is CASSQVRGGEKTQYF.